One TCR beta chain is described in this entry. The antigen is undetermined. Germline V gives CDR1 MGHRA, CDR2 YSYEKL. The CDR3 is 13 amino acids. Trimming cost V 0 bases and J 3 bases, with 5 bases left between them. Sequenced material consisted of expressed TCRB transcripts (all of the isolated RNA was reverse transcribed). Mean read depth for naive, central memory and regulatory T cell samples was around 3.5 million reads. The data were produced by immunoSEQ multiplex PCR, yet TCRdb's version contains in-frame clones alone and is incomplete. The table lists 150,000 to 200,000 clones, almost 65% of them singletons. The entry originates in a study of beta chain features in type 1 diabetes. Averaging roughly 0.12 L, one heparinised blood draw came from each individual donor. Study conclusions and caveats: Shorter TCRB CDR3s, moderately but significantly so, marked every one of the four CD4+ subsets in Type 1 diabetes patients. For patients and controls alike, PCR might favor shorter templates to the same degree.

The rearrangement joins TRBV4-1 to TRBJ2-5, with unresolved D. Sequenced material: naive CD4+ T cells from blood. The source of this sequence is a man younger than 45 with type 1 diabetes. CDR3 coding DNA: TGCGCCAGCAGCCAAGATGTTGAAGAGACCCAGTACTTC. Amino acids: CASSQDVEETQYF.